A selection of T cell receptor beta chains follows, all from one sample in a study of blood T cell repertoires in COVID-19. Sequencing used immunoSEQ multiplex PCR; TCRdb keeps in-frame clones, though not all of them. The sample comprises about 110,000 clones, 70% to 90% of which are singletons, and around 4.8% rests with the top ten. The sequenced sample was peripheral blood. Receptor source: a human donor in a cohort sampled during active COVID-19. The conserved cysteine and the conserved F or W are not part of the CDR3 here. A D gene is named only where the DNA matches it firmly. Expanded clones get a size class; other rows say once, few or many, or leave the size out.

14	TRBV19	NA	TRBJ2-1	TRBD2	ATALSGGSSYNEQF
11	TRBV11-2	once	TRBJ2-1	NA	ASKGGGGNEQF
12	TRBV30	NA	TRBJ1-5	NA	AWSVRGGAQPQH
14	TRBV5-1	NA	TRBJ1-1	NA	ASSLTTGPRNTEAF
12	TRBV19	NA	TRBJ2-3	NA	ASKSRGNTDTQY
11	TRBV6-5	NA	TRBJ1-2	NA	ASSLDLNYGYT
13	TRBV4-2	few	TRBJ1-5	NA	ASSQEGAGNQPQH
13	TRBV5-6	NA	TRBJ2-3	NA	ASSLDQGRTDTQY
12	TRBV7-9	NA	TRBJ1-3	NA	ASSEQAPGNTIY
11	TRBV2	NA	TRBJ2-3	NA	VGESLSADTQY
14	TRBV18	NA	TRBJ1-2	TRBD1	ASSPPGQRTFYGYT
12	TRBV5-4	NA	TRBJ2-1	NA	ASSLGQSYNEQF
14	TRBV3-1/TRBV3-2	NA	TRBJ2-5	TRBD2	ASSQAQREPQETQY
14	TRBV2	NA	TRBJ1-6	NA	ASSDNDPGFNSPLH
13	TRBV9	NA	TRBJ2-7	TRBD2	ASSPTSGGFYEQY
11	TRBV29-1	NA	TRBJ2-7	NA	SVSPGASYEQY
12	TRBV27	NA	TRBJ2-2	TRBD1	ASSFATGVGELF
13	TRBV7-2	NA	TRBJ2-1	NA	ASSFQEDSYNEQF
14	TRBV5-4	NA	TRBJ1-1	NA	ASSSRTVKMNTEAF
13	TRBV6-1	few	TRBJ2-2	NA	ASSEAGAGSGELF
11	TRBV11-3	NA	TRBJ2-1	NA	ASSFDFYNEQF
14	TRBV5-1	NA	TRBJ1-4	TRBD1	ASSPDRGLGNEKLF
11	TRBV5-6	once	TRBJ2-5	NA	ASSLALQETQY
14	TRBV7-3	NA	TRBJ2-1	TRBD2	ASSLTHSGRLNEQF
12	TRBV7-7	NA	TRBJ2-5	TRBD1	ASSQDRAEETQY
11	TRBV30	once	TRBJ1-5	NA	AWSLDGNQPQH
10	TRBV5-1	NA	TRBJ2-2	NA	ASRLGSGELF
15	TRBV5-4	once	TRBJ2-1	TRBD2	ASSFGSTSAISNEQF
12	TRBV6-5	once	TRBJ1-3	TRBD1	ASSYTGAGNTIY
12	TRBV10-3	NA	TRBJ1-5	NA	AISEVGTTQPQH
12	TRBV9	NA	TRBJ2-3	TRBD1	ASSVESQGLTQY
15	TRBV6-1	once	TRBJ1-3	TRBD1	ASSEATFGQGGNTIY
13	TRBV10-1	NA	TRBJ2-3	NA	ASSEGGAGTDTQY
12	TRBV29-1	few	TRBJ1-5	TRBD1	SVGQGVGNQPQH
12	TRBV2	NA	TRBJ1-2	TRBD1	ASDRGANNYGYT
12	TRBV5-1	NA	TRBJ2-7	NA	ASSWGMTGYEQY
12	TRBV5-4	NA	TRBJ1-6	TRBD1	ASSLDRGTPPLH
10	TRBV20-1	once	TRBJ2-5	NA	SASPGTRAQY